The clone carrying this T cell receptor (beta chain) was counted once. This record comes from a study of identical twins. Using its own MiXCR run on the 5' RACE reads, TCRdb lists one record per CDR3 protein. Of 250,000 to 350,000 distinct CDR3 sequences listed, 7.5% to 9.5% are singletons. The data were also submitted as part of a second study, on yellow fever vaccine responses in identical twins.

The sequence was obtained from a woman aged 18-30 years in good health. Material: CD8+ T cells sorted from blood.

The DNA of the CDR3 is TGCGCCAGCAGTGGGACAGCGGGGGGCTCCTACGAGCAGTACTTC. Translating gives CASSGTAGGSYEQYF. V and J are TRBV10-1 and TRBJ2-7; TRBD2 aligns across 9 bases. CDR3 length: 15 residues. J lost 0 bases, V lost 4 bases, and 4 bases had no gene match. Per germline, CDR1 WNHNN and CDR2 SYGVQD (reference sequence).